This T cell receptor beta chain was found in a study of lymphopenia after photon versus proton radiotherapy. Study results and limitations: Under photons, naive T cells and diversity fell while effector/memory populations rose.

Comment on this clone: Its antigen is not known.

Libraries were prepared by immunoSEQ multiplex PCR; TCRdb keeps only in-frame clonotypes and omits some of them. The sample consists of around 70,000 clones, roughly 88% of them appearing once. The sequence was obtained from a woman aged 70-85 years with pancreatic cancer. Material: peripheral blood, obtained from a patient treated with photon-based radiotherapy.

CDR3 loop: CASSLAPSGYSYEQYF. The DNA of the CDR3 is TGTGCCAGCAGCTTAGCGCCCAGCGGGTACTCCTACGAGCAGTACTTC. The J gene is TRBJ2-7, the V gene TRBV7-2, with a possible D match to TRBD2 (6 bases). Germline V gene sequence: CDR1 SGHTA, CDR2 FQGNSA. Trimming pared 0 bases from V and 0 bases from J, leaving 12 bases between. This CDR3 is 16 amino acids long.